The present T cell receptor beta chain was sequenced within a study of T cell responses to AZD1222 COVID-19 vaccine. This CDR3 comprises 15 residues. Trimming shortened V by 3 bases and J by 4 bases, and 13 bases separated the two germline ends. Germline CDR1 MNHNS, CDR2 SASEGT. Study-level points and caveats: Among AZD1222 vaccinees, only six or seven were seropositive at baseline.

In regard to this clone: Its specificity is unknown.

Some clones are missing from TCRdb's copy, which holds only in-frame ones; the method was immunoSEQ multiplex PCR. The sample lists around 160,000 clones; 80% to 95% were seen once. The sample was peripheral blood, taken on day 0 of MenACWY control vaccination. This chain uses TRBV6-1 with TRBJ1-5; D not resolved. This receptor was taken from an adult in good health. The CDR3 DNA follows: TGTGCCAGCAGTGATGGGGTCCGATGGAATCAGCCCCAGCATTTT. This codes for CASSDGVRWNQPQHF.